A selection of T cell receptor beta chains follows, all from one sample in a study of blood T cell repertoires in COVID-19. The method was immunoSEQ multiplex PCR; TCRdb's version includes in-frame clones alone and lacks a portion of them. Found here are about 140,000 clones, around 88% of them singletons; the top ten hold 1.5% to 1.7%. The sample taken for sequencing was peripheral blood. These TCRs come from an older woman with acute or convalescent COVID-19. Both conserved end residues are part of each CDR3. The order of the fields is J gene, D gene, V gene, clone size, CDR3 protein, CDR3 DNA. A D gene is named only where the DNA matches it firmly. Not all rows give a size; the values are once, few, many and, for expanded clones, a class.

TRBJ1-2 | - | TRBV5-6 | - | CASSFEGLGYGYTF | TGTGCCAGCAGCTTTGAGGGTTTAGGCTATGGCTACACCTTC
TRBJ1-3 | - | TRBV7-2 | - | CASSLDRAPRNTIYF | TGTGCCAGCAGCTTAGACAGGGCCCCCCGAAACACCATATATTTT
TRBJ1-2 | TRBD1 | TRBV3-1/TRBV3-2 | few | CASSQVGTGDYGYTF | TGTGCCAGCAGCCAAGTGGGAACAGGGGACTATGGCTACACCTTC
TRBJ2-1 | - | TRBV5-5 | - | CASSLGDSAYNEQFF | TGTGCCAGCAGCTTAGGGGACTCCGCATACAATGAGCAGTTCTTC
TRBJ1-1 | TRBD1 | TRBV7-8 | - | CASSLHSGQGALNTEAFF | TGTGCCAGCAGCTTACATTCCGGACAGGGGGCCTTGAACACTGAAGCTTTCTTT
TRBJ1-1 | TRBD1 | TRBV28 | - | CATGGDSNTEAFF | TGTGCCACCGGAGGGGACAGCAACACTGAAGCTTTCTTT
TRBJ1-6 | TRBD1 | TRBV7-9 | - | CASSSDRGSYNSPLHF | TGTGCCAGCAGCTCAGACAGGGGCTCCTATAATTCACCCCTCCACTTT
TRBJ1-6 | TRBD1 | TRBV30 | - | CAWSGYGTGVFSPLHF | TGTGCCTGGAGTGGGTATGGGACAGGGGTTTTTTCACCCCTCCACTTT
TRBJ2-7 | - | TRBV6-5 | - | CASRSPGFYEQYF | TGTGCCAGCAGATCCCCAGGGTTCTACGAGCAGTACTTC
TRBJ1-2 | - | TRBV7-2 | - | CASSLVYTSYGYTF | TGTGCCAGCAGCTTAGTATATACGAGCTATGGCTACACCTTC
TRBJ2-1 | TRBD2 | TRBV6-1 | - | CASSASRTSGGNEQFF | TGTGCCAGCAGTGCTAGCCGGACTAGCGGGGGAAATGAGCAGTTCTTC
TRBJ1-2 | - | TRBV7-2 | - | CASSLGGSHYGYTF | TGTGCCAGCAGCTTAGGGGGCAGTCACTATGGCTACACCTTC
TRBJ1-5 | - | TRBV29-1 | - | CSVGAPNQPQHF | TGCAGCGTTGGGGCCCCAAATCAGCCCCAGCATTTT
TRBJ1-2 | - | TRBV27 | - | CASSRGALANYGYTF | TGTGCCAGCAGTCGGGGGGCCTTAGCTAACTATGGCTACACCTTC
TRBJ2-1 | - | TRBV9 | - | CASSVEGQGGNEQFF | TGTGCCAGCAGCGTAGAGGGCCAGGGTGGAAATGAGCAGTTCTTC
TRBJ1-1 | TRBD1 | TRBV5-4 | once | CASSPTGGVSEAFF | TGTGCCAGCAGTCCGACAGGGGGCGTCTCTGAAGCTTTCTTT
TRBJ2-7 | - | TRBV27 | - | CASSLDRTVYEQYF | TGTGCCAGCAGCCTCGACCGGACAGTCTACGAGCAGTACTTC
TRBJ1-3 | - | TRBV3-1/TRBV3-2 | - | CASSKRSGAGSGNTIYF | TGTGCCAGCAGCAAGAGGTCAGGGGCTGGATCTGGAAACACCATATATTTT
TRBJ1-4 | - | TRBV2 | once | CASSDWGANEKLFF | TGTGCCAGCAGTGATTGGGGGGCTAATGAAAAACTGTTTTTT
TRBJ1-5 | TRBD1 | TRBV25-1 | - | CASSPKGAPSNQPQHF | TGTGCCAGCAGTCCTAAGGGGGCCCCTAGCAATCAGCCCCAGCATTTT
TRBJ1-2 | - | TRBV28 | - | CASTDAAAGYTF | TGTGCCAGCACCGACGCGGCTGCGGGCTACACCTTC
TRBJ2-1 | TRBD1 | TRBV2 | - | CATDRGLGNEQFF | TGTGCCACCGACAGGGGGCTAGGAAATGAGCAGTTCTTC
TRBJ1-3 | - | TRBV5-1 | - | CASSFDRMANTIYF | TGCGCCAGCAGTTTTGACAGAATGGCAAACACCATATATTTT
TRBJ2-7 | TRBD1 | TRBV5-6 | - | CASSPGTGSTSYEQYF | TGTGCCAGCAGCCCAGGGACAGGGTCGACATCCTACGAGCAGTACTTC
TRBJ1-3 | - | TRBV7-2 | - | CASSLVSGRDSGNTIYF | TGTGCCAGCAGCTTAGTGTCAGGTCGTGACTCTGGAAACACCATATATTTT
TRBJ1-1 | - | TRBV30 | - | CAWTRERFPGTEAFF | TGTGCCTGGACCAGGGAAAGATTTCCCGGGACTGAAGCTTTCTTT
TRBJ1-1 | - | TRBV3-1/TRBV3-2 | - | CASKAAWGGNTEAFF | TGTGCCAGCAAAGCCGCTTGGGGGGGGAACACTGAAGCTTTCTTT
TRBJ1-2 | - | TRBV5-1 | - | CASSLVASYGYTF | TGCGCCAGCAGCTTGGTAGCATCCTATGGCTACACCTTC
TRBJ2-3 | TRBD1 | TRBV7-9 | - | CASSLRGGQETDTQYF | TGTGCCAGCAGCTTACGTGGGGGACAGGAGACAGATACGCAGTATTTT
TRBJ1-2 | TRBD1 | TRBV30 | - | CAWSNPTGVGYTF | TGTGCCTGGTCCAACCCGACAGGGGTTGGCTACACCTTC
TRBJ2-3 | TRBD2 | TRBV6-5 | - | CASDPGGLETDTQYF | TGTGCCAGCGATCCGGGGGGGCTAGAAACAGATACGCAGTATTTT
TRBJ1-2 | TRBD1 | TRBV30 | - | CAWSVGQGDYGYTF | TGTGCCTGGAGTGTCGGACAGGGGGACTATGGCTACACCTTC
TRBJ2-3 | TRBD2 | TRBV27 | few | CASSLRLLAGANTDTQYF | TGTGCCAGCAGTTTAAGGTTACTAGCGGGGGCCAACACAGATACGCAGTATTTT
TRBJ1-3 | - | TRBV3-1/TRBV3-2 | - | CASSLDSSSGNTIYF | TGTGCCAGCAGCCTCGACAGTTCCTCTGGAAACACCATATATTTT
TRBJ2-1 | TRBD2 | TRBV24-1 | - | CATSDFGVAGGEQFF | TGTGCCACCAGTGATTTTGGGGTAGCGGGAGGAGAGCAGTTCTTC
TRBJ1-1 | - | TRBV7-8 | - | CASSPEGGRGGTEAFF | TGTGCCAGCAGCCCCGAGGGGGGGCGCGGGGGGACTGAAGCTTTCTTT
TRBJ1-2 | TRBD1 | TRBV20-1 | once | CSASPWGQAGYTF | TGCAGTGCTAGTCCCTGGGGACAGGCTGGCTACACCTTC
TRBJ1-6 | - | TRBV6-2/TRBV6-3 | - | CASSYRRDNSPLHF | TGTGCCAGCAGTTATCGCCGGGATAATTCACCCCTCCACTTT
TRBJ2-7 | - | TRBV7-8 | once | CASSSAYEQYF | TGTGCCAGCAGCTCCGCCTACGAGCAGTACTTC
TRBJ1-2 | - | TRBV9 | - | CASSVFREGYTF | TGTGCCAGCAGCGTCTTCAGGGAAGGCTACACCTTC
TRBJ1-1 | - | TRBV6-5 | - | CASSYTGNTEAFF | TGTGCCAGCAGTTACACCGGGAACACTGAAGCTTTCTTT
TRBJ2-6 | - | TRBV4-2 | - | CASSPSLSVSGANVLTF | TGTGCCAGCAGCCCCTCCCTAAGTGTCTCTGGGGCCAACGTCCTGACTTTC
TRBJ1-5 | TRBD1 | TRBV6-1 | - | CASTEIGGQGRGQPQHF | TGTGCCAGCACTGAAATAGGGGGACAGGGCCGGGGTCAGCCCCAGCATTTT
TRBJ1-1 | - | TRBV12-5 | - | CASGLGQVKGTEAFF | TGTGCTAGTGGCCTGGGGCAGGTAAAGGGGACTGAAGCTTTCTTT